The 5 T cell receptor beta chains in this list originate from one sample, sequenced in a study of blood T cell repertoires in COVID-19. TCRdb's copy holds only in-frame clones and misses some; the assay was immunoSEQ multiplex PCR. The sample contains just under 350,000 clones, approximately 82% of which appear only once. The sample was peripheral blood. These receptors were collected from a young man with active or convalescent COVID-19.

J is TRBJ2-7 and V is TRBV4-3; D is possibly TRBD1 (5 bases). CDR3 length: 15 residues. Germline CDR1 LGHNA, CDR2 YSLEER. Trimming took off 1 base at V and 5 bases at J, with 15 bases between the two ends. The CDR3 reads CASSQVGRENDEQYF. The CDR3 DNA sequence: TGCGCCAGCAGCCAAGTAGGCAGGGAAAACGACGAGCAGTACTTC.

CDR3 amino acids: CASSTRATYEQYF. CDR3 bases: TGTGCCAGCAGTACCAGGGCTACCTACGAGCAGTACTTC. The V and J genes are TRBV6-5 and TRBJ2-7; D perhaps matches TRBD1 (5 bases). Trimming removed 5 bases at V and 2 bases at J, with 10 bases between. The germline V gene has CDR1 MNHEY and CDR2 SVGAGI. CDR3 length: 13 amino acids.

The CDR3 nucleotides read TGCGCCAGCCTCTACTCCGGGACAGGGAGCTACGAGCAGTACTTC. Translation: CASLYSGTGSYEQYF. The gene calls are TRBV10-2 and TRBJ2-7; TRBD1 aligns across 9 bases. The germline gives CDR1 WSHSY, CDR2 SAAADI. Germline trimming cut 8 bases from V and 3 bases from J; bases unmatched to any gene: 11. CDR3 size: 15 residues.

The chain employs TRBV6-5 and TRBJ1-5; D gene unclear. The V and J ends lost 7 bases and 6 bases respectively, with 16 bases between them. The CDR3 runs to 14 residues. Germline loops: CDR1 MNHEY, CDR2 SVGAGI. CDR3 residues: CASIPGVMSQPQHF. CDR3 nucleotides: TGTGCCAGCATCCCCGGGGTCATGAGTCAGCCCCAGCATTTT.

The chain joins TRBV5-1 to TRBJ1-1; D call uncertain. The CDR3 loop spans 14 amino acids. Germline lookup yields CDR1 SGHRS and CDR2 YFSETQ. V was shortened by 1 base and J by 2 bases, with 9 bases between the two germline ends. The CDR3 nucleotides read TGCGCCAGCAGCTTGTTACAGCCTAACACTGAAGCTTTCTTT. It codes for CASSLLQPNTEAFF.